What follows describes a single T cell receptor (beta chain). Its specific antigen is unknown. Nothing much larger sits one base from this clone, and base qualities are not available. Whole blood was collected in K2EDTA tubes by collaborating institutions according to the institutions' own protocols. Collaborator samples were shipped for TCRbeta analysis as frozen whole blood, isolated PBMCs, or DNA extracted from either sample type. The sample is drawn from a study of blood T cell repertoires in COVID-19 (TCRdb year 2020). In terms of the full investigation: Collaborator samples came from the United States, Italy and Spain and covered acute and convalescent phases of COVID-19. The prospective study material was composed of cDNA or gDNA derived from T cells, B-cell-depleted T cells, or PBMCs. Where available, HLA class I and class II types were taken from metadata supplied by the sample provider and were not determined by assay-based typing. The dataset comprised deeply sampled blood TCRbeta repertoires from subjects exposed to, actively infected with, or recovered from COVID-19. A freely available public database, intended as a resource for researchers studying the immune response to SARS-CoV-2, is where the repertoires were released. The samples were drawn from the first 160 participants of the ongoing ImmuneRACE study and from 950 to 1,500 subjects provided by 6 global collaborators. A de-identified subject ID, COVID-19 status, age in years and sex were almost always included in the sample metadata. What the study reported, not specific to this receptor: How much clinical and demographic metadata was included differed by source and by participant, and the metadata was provided uncurated.

CDR3 length: 12 amino acids, cysteine to phenylalanine. Kept here is only the CDR3 DNA, which spans 36 bases and is read in frame from base 1. A distance of 7 bases separates the germline ends of V and J, which lose 5 bases and 2 bases respectively. The germline V gene encodes CDR1 SNHLY and CDR2 FYNNEI. TCRbeta CDR3 regions were amplified from genomic DNA by means of the immunoSEQ Assay, a bias-controlled multiplex PCR. On the study's bioinformatics: The number of nucleated cells in each sample was estimated by amplification of reference gene primers within the assay. Sequence reads were collapsed and filtered to measure the absolute abundance of every unique TCRbeta CDR3 rearrangement. Productive Simpson clonality was computed per sample as the square root of Simpson's diversity index over productive rearrangements. Imported from immuneACCESS, the table was reduced by TCRdb to in-frame sequences with V and J called. These copies leave out some clones; in studies compared against another copy, an unresolved V gene accounts for under half, and the cause of the remainder is not known. The V and J calls and the clone size are those of that table, but D and trimming were determined from the DNA. Recorded for this sample are more than 65,000 clones; around nine tenths of them occurred a single time. In total, the top ten clones hold 8% to 10% of the sample.

The V and J segments used are TRBV2 and TRBJ2-7; a confident D gene designation cannot be given. The source is a human donor in a cohort sampled during active COVID-19. Sample: peripheral blood. The DNA is as follows: TGTGCCAGCAGTCCTCCTACCTACGAGCAGTACTTC. The translation is CASSPPTYEQYF. The reference TRBV2 and TRBJ2-7 proteins fill in what lies around the CDR3, so the full variable domain reads EPEVTQTPSHQVTQMGQEVILRCVPISNHLYFYWYRQILGQKVEFLVSFYNNEISEKSEIFDDQFSVERPDGSNFTLKIRSTKLEDSAMYFCASSPPTYEQYFGPGTRLTVT.